The 20 T cell receptor beta chains below were found in one sample sequenced in a study of monozygotic twins with inflammatory bowel disease. From its re-call of the 5' RACE reads, TCRdb lists each CDR3 protein once, without DNA. The sample's table shows under 150,000 distinct CDR3 sequences. The sequenced material came from blood. All receptors derive from a human donor with ulcerative colitis or Crohn's disease, or a healthy co-twin of an affected twin (not recorded which).

The rearrangement joins TRBV18 to TRBJ2-3. CDR1 and CDR2 from the germline V gene are KGHSH and LQKENI. This CDR3 comprises 14 residues. This CDR3 reads CASSLYASTDTQYF.

The chain links TRBV6-5 to TRBJ1-1. Germline lookup yields CDR1 MNHEY and CDR2 SVGAGI. CDR3 length: 16 residues. The CDR3 region is CASSYSRAKRNTEAFF.

V and J are TRBV29-1 and TRBJ1-1; TCRdb calls TRBD1, which cannot be checked without DNA. The CDR3 is made up of 14 amino acids. Germline values: CDR1 SQVTM, CDR2 ANQGSEA. The CDR3: CSVVGGTGSTEAFF.

This chain uses TRBV24-1 with TRBJ2-1; lacking DNA, the TRBD2 call made by TCRdb goes unchecked. Germline values: CDR1 KGHDR, CDR2 SFDVKD. The CDR3 consists of 15 residues. The CDR3 reads CATSDGSGWPDEQFF.

This chain connects TRBV12-3 or TRBV12-4 to TRBJ1-5; TCRdb's D call, TRBD1, is unchecked because there is no DNA. There are 13 residues in the CDR3. The CDR3 spells CASSPGEYQPQHF.

This CDR3 reads CASRLPPGGYTF. J is TRBJ1-2 and V is TRBV7-2; TCRdb proposes TRBD1, but this gene call is untestable without DNA. Germline CDR1 SGHTA, CDR2 FQGNSA. This CDR3 spans 12 amino acids.

The gene calls are TRBV24-1 and TRBJ2-1; no DNA is available, so the TRBD2 call from TCRdb remains unchecked. The CDR3 loop spans 15 amino acids. Germline CDR1 and CDR2: KGHDR and SFDVKD. The CDR3 region is CATSDLSQGPAEQFF.

The chain carries TRBV5-1 and TRBJ1-1. The CDR3 is 15 amino acids. Germline CDR1 and CDR2: SGHRS and YFSETQ. The CDR3 reads CASSLGTVGFTEAFF.

V is TRBV20-1 and J is TRBJ1-1; TCRdb outputs TRBD1, but without DNA this stays unchecked. Germline CDR1 DFQATT, CDR2 SNEGSKA (reference sequence). The CDR3 is made up of 16 amino acids. The CDR3 here is CSANWRRRGYDTEAFF.

This rearrangement joins TRBV20-1 to TRBJ2-1; the TRBD1 assignment by TCRdb is unverifiable without DNA. This CDR3 region has 14 residues. Germline loops: CDR1 DFQATT, CDR2 SNEGSKA (reference sequence). The CDR3 region is CSAPPGSLYNEQFF.

The rearrangement joins TRBV12-3 or TRBV12-4 to TRBJ1-5; TCRdb's assignment of TRBD1 cannot be checked, as there is no DNA. The CDR3 totals 16 residues. This chain's CDR3 is CASSLGGPFSNQPQHF.

The chain has TRBV28 and TRBJ2-7; there is no DNA to check the TCRdb D call of TRBD1. Germline values: CDR1 MDHEN, CDR2 SYDVKM. The length of the CDR3 is 14 residues. CDR3 loop: CASTRFGSTYEQYF.

CDR3 protein: CSAKPGQGYEQYF. The chain joins TRBV20-1 to TRBJ2-7; TCRdb calls TRBD1, which cannot be checked without DNA. The germline gives CDR1 DFQATT, CDR2 SNEGSKA (reference sequence). The CDR3 totals 13 residues.

The chain is built from TRBV28 and TRBJ1-4; TCRdb gives TRBD1 as the D gene, but with no DNA this cannot be confirmed. Germline CDR1 reads MDHEN; CDR2 reads SYDVKM. The CDR3 spans 15 residues. CDR3 amino acids: CASGSRTGASEKLFF.

The chain couples TRBV5-1 to TRBJ1-4. The CDR3 loop spans 14 amino acids. The germline gives CDR1 SGHRS, CDR2 YFSETQ. This CDR3 is CASSLGATNEKLFF.

This chain connects TRBV7-2 to TRBJ1-1. The germline V gene encodes CDR1 SGHTA and CDR2 FQGNSA. The length of the CDR3 is 14 residues. This CDR3 reads CASSLAYSNTEAFF.

V usage is TRBV3-1 and J usage is TRBJ2-5; with no DNA, the TCRdb D assignment of TRBD2 cannot be verified. Germline V gene lookup returns CDR1 LGHDT and CDR2 YNNKEL (reference sequence). The CDR3 consists of 16 residues. CDR3 region: CASSLTQTSSGETQYF.

The genes are TRBV5-1 and TRBJ2-7; the D call from TCRdb, TRBD2, cannot be confirmed without DNA. This CDR3 region has 15 residues. CDR1 is SGHRS and CDR2 is YFSETQ in the germline V gene. The CDR3 protein is CASSGGGTRYNEQYF.

The rearrangement links TRBV29-1 to TRBJ2-1; TCRdb picks TRBD2, but there is no DNA to check that call. Germline V gene lookup returns CDR1 SQVTM and CDR2 ANQGSEA. The CDR3 runs to 11 residues. CDR3 sequence: CSVGTADEQFF.

The chain combines TRBV5-6 with TRBJ2-7. CDR1 is SGHDT and CDR2 is YYEEEE in the germline V gene. The CDR3 extends over 14 amino acids. CDR3: CASSFGADRYEQYF.